The clone carrying this TCR beta chain is a singleton in its sample. Its matching antigen is unknown. The sample is drawn from a study of cytomegalovirus exposure and HLA in healthy donors. PCR employed 60 Vbeta and 13 Jbeta primers. Here immunoSEQ multiplex PCR was the method, and the copy in TCRdb shows in-frame clones only, minus some. This sample carries under 150,000 clones, approximately 78% of them seen once, and the ten largest clones take around 2.9%. Notes on the study in general: Later on, analysis showed that most CMV-associated TCR beta chains appeared to be HLA-restricted.

Germline CDR1 is SSHAT and CDR2 is FNYEAQ (reference sequence). V was clipped by 1 base and J by 11 bases; unmatched bases: 4. This CDR3 contains 14 residues. The source material was PBMCs. The sequence came from a man between 35 and 55 years old in good health and CMV-seropositive. The chain recombines TRBV7-7 with TRBJ2-1; 11 bases are a match to TRBD2. Written as DNA, the CDR3 is TGTGCCAGCAGCTTAGGGGGGACTAGCGGCCAGCAGTTCTTC. Its protein is CASSLGGTSGQQFF.